The clone carrying this TCR beta chain was counted once. Sequenced by immunoSEQ multiplex PCR; TCRdb stores in-frame clones only, minus some. The sample carries some 140,000 clones, 75% to 90% recorded once. This specimen belongs to a study of T cell responses to AZD1222 COVID-19 vaccine. The overall study: Pooled together were second doses at about 4 or about 12 weeks.

This CDR3 has 16 amino acids. Germline V gene sequence: CDR1 MNHEY, CDR2 SVGAGI. The V end lost 2 bases, the J end lost 0 bases, and 13 bases lay between the germline ends. The source was peripheral blood, collected on day 0 of AZD1222 vaccination. The sequence came from an adult in good health. The rearrangement links TRBV6-5 to TRBJ1-1; D is uncertain. The CDR3 protein is CASSYTTLVVNTEAFF. Here the CDR3 DNA reads TGTGCCAGCAGTTACACTACCCTCGTCGTGAACACTGAAGCTTTCTTT.